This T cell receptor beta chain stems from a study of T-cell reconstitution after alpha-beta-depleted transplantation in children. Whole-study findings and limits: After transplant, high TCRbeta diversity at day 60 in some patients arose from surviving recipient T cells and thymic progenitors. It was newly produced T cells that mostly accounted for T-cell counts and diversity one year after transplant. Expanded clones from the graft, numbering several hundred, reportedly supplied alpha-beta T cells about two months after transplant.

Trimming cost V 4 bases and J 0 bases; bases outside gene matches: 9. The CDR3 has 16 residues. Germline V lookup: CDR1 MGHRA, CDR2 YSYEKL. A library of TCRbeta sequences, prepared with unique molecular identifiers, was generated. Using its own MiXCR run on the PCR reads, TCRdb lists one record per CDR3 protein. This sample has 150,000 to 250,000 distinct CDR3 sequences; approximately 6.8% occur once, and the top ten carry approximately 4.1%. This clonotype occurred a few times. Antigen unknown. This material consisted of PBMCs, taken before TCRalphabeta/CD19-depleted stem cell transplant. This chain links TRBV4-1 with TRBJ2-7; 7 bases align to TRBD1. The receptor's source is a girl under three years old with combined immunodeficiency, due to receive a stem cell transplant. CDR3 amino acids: CASSRTIQGSSYEQYF. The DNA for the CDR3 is TGCGCCAGCAGCCGCACAATACAGGGGAGCTCCTACGAGCAGTACTTC.